The 22 T cell receptor beta chains reported below all come from one sample, sequenced in a study of T cell repertoires in cytomegalovirus infection. TCRdb re-called the reads through MiXCR, storing one row per CDR3 protein. The repertoire holds fewer than 350,000 distinct CDR3 sequences, with 9.5% as singletons. What was sequenced was PBMCs. The receptors were sampled from a human donor in good health (CMV status not recorded). Some clones in this sample may be carry-over from other donors' samples.

J is TRBJ1-1 and V is TRBV20-1, with TRBD1 matching over 8 bases. The junction had 11 bases not matched to a gene; V was cut back by 0 bases and J by 2 bases. The CDR3 spans 17 residues. Germline V gene sequence: CDR1 DFQATT, CDR2 SNEGSKA (reference sequence). CDR3 residues: CSARDLWRQGANTEAFF. The CDR3 bases are TGCAGTGCTAGAGATCTCTGGCGTCAGGGGGCCAACACTGAAGCTTTCTTT.

The sample holds many counts of this clonotype. The chain employs TRBV7-3 and TRBJ1-3, with D maybe TRBD1 (5 bases). This CDR3 is 17 amino acids long. The germline gives CDR1 SGHTA, CDR2 FQGTGA. Trimming removed 5 bases at V and 0 bases at J, with 17 bases between. CDR3 bases: TGTGCCAGCAGCCTACAAGGGGCGCCTAGCTCTGGAAACACCATATATTTT. This sequence encodes CASSLQGAPSSGNTIYF.

This clonotype was found many times. This chain connects TRBV7-2 to TRBJ2-5; D unresolved. The CDR3 extends over 15 amino acids. From germline, CDR1 is SGHTA and CDR2 FQGNSA. V lost 0 bases and J lost 4, with 12 bases in between. The CDR3 sequence is CASSLAPDPPETQYF. The CDR3 nucleotides read TGTGCCAGCAGCTTAGCCCCCGACCCCCCAGAGACCCAGTACTTC.

This clonotype was picked up many times. CDR3 bases: TGTGCCAGCAGCTTAATCGTCCAGGGCATCATCTACTACGAGCAGTACTTC. This sequence encodes CASSLIVQGIIYYEQYF. The chain combines TRBV7-2 with TRBJ2-7; possibly TRBD1 for D (5 bases). Germline CDR1 and CDR2: SGHTA and FQGNSA. The V end was cut by 2 bases, the J end by 3 bases, with 20 bases between. This CDR3 has 17 residues.

This clonotype was observed a few times. V gene TRBV28 combines with J gene TRBJ1-4; the D gene is possibly TRBD1 (5 bases). In germline, CDR1 is MDHEN, CDR2 SYDVKM. The CDR3 is 15 amino acids. With 4 bases removed from V and 0 bases from J, the gap between germline ends came to 9 bases. This chain's CDR3 is CASSYDSATNEKLFF. As DNA, the CDR3 is TGTGCCAGCAGTTACGACAGTGCAACTAATGAAAAACTGTTTTTT.

The chain has TRBV13 and TRBJ1-1; D is undetermined. Germline CDR1 is PRHDT and CDR2 is FYEKMQ (reference sequence). The CDR3 covers 12 residues. V was trimmed by 5 bases and J by 2 bases, leaving 6 bases between them. DNA for the CDR3: TGTGCCAGCAGCGCACTTAACACTGAAGCTTTCTTT. Protein: CASSALNTEAFF.

This clonotype was counted at least ten times. The chain employs TRBV7-6 and TRBJ1-5; no clear D gene. This CDR3 has 13 residues. Germline loops: CDR1 SGHVS, CDR2 FNYEAQ. V was clipped by 4 bases and J by 4 bases, with 8 bases between them. CDR3 bases: TGTGCCAGCAGCTCTGGACTTAATCAGCCCCAGCATTTT. Its protein is CASSSGLNQPQHF.

The chain employs TRBV20-1 and TRBJ2-4, with TRBD1 matching over 7 bases. The CDR3 sequence is 13 residues long. Germline V gene data show CDR1 as DFQATT and CDR2 as SNEGSKA (reference sequence). The V and J ends lost 5 bases and 6 bases, in that order; junction bases with no gene match: 7. The CDR3 DNA is TGCAGTGCTGAACAGGGGCGGAGAAACATTCAGTACTTC. Translating gives CSAEQGRRNIQYF.

The chain recombines TRBV7-3 with TRBJ2-1; 13 nucleotides agree with TRBD2. Germline V gene data show CDR1 as SGHTA and CDR2 as FQGTGA. The junction had 6 bases not matched to a gene; V was cut back by 4 bases and J by 0 bases. This CDR3 has 18 residues. The CDR3 here is CASSSLAGGSPSYNEQFF. In DNA form, the CDR3 reads TGTGCCAGCAGCTCACTAGCGGGAGGGTCCCCCTCCTACAATGAGCAGTTCTTC.

This clonotype was detected a few times. V is TRBV7-3 and J is TRBJ2-5, with D maybe TRBD2 (6 bases). CDR3 length: 15 residues. The V and J ends lost 5 bases and 5 bases respectively, with 18 bases between them. Germline CDR1 reads SGHTA; CDR2 reads FQGTGA. Here the CDR3 reads CASSLFGTSGETQYF. Here the CDR3 DNA reads TGTGCCAGCAGCCTCTTCGGGACTTCCGGGGAGACCCAGTACTTC.

This clonotype was seen only once. The junction and the germline gene differ at one end; a read error may be behind it. The chain couples TRBV19 to TRBJ1-5; D is unclear. The CDR3 covers 13 residues. CDR1 is LNHDA, CDR2 SQIVND, per germline (reference sequence). The DNA for the CDR3 is TGTGCCAGTAAGCTTCCGGGGTATCAGCCCCTGCATTTT. Translated, it gives CASKLPGYQPLHF.

In its sample, this clonotype was seen many times. The chain links TRBV15 to TRBJ1-2; a weak D match, TRBD1 (5 bases). Germline V gene lookup returns CDR1 LNHNV and CDR2 YYDKDF (reference sequence). The CDR3 spans 14 residues. V shed 0 bases and J shed 4 bases, with 9 bases lying between them. DNA for the CDR3: TGTGCCACCAGCAGAGATGGGGGGTCCTATGGCTACACCTTC. Translation gives CATSRDGGSYGYTF.

The chain recombines TRBV7-2 with TRBJ2-6; 9 positions match TRBD1. The CDR3 totals 17 residues. Looked up from germline, CDR1 is SGHTA and CDR2 is FQGNSA. The V and J ends lost 1 base and 0 bases, in that order; junction bases with no gene match: 1. CDR3 DNA: TGTGCCAGCAGCTTAGGGGACAGGGCCTCTGGGGCCAACGTCCTGACTTTC. Translated: CASSLGDRASGANVLTF. Looking up the rest from reference TRBV7-2 and TRBJ2-6 gives the full variable domain: GAGVSQSPSNKVTEKGKDVELRCDPISGHTALYWYRQSLGQGLEFLIYFQGNSAPDKSGLPSDRFSAERTGGSVSTLTIQRTQQEDSAVYLCASSLGDRASGANVLTFGAGSRLTVL.

This clonotype was detected only a few times. The chain combines TRBV25-1 with TRBJ1-4; 10 bases are shared with TRBD1. With 3 bases clipped from V and 10 bases from J, the junction kept 5 bases outside the gene matches. The CDR3 has 14 residues. Germline V gene lookup returns CDR1 MGHDK and CDR2 SYGVNS. The CDR3 bases are TGTGCCAGCAGTGAGGGACAGGGGTTGGGAAAACTGTTTTTT. It encodes CASSEGQGLGKLFF.

This clonotype was seen a few times. The chain is built from TRBV12-3 or TRBV12-4 and TRBJ1-2, with 8 bases lining up with TRBD1. This CDR3 comprises 11 residues. The junction had 5 bases not matched to a gene; V was cut back by 9 bases and J by 8 bases. CDR3 in DNA: TGTGCCAGTCAGGGGGCGGGAGGCTACACCTTC. The encoded protein is CASQGAGGYTF.

The genes are TRBV11-2 and TRBJ1-1, with D possibly TRBD1 on 5 matching bases. Germline CDR1 and CDR2: SGHAT and FQNNGV. The CDR3 runs 16 residues. Trimming took 1 base from V and 0 from J, leaving 12 bases between them. CDR3 nucleotide sequence: TGTGCCAGCAGCTTAGTCCCCCGGGGGATGAACACTGAAGCTTTCTTT. As protein: CASSLVPRGMNTEAFF.

The table lists this clonotype with many counts. The CDR3 loop reads CASSYGGGLTEAFF. Here the CDR3 DNA reads TGTGCCAGCAGTTACGGCGGGGGGCTAACTGAAGCTTTCTTT. The chain combines TRBV6-6 with TRBJ1-1; possible D gene TRBD1, 6 bases. Looked up from germline, CDR1 is MNHNY and CDR2 is SVGAGI (reference sequence). Trimming removed 2 bases at V and 5 bases at J, with 12 bases between. The CDR3 is 14 residues long.

The V call is TRBV19, the J call TRBJ2-1; perhaps TRBD1 as D (5 bases). V lost 10 bases and J 5 bases, leaving 9 bases between the germline ends. This CDR3 contains 11 residues. CDR1 LNHDA and CDR2 SQIVND come from the germline V gene (reference sequence). The CDR3 loop is CATRTHNEQFF. In DNA, the CDR3 is TGTGCCACCAGGACACACAATGAGCAGTTCTTC.

The chain combines TRBV28 with TRBJ2-7; a possible D gene is TRBD1 (5 bases). CDR3 length equals 13 residues. Trimming cost V 5 bases and J 7 bases, with 15 bases left between them. The V gene's germline CDR1 is MDHEN and CDR2 SYDVKM. CDR3 coding DNA: TGTGCCAGCAGTGCCGGTCAGGGTGGAGAGCAGTACTTC. It yields the protein CASSAGQGGEQYF.

This rearrangement joins TRBV20-1 to TRBJ2-5; D remains ambiguous. This CDR3 has 14 residues. CDR1 is DFQATT and CDR2 is SNEGSKA in the germline V gene (reference sequence). The V and J ends lost 2 bases and 3 bases respectively, with 13 bases between them. The CDR3 region is CSARSEPPEETQYF. The CDR3 DNA sequence: TGCAGTGCTAGATCCGAGCCTCCCGAAGAGACCCAGTACTTC.

V and J are TRBV28 and TRBJ2-5; the match to TRBD2 covers 8 bases. Germline CDR1 MDHEN, CDR2 SYDVKM. CDR3 length: 14 residues. The ends lost 10 bases at V and 5 bases at J; junction bases unmatched: 12. CDR3 sequence (DNA): TGTGCCACCACGGGGGGGGGCCTCCGGGAGACCCAGTACTTC. It yields the protein CATTGGGLRETQYF.

This clonotype was picked up many times. The J gene is TRBJ2-5, the V gene TRBV7-3; D is perhaps TRBD2 (5 bases). With 2 bases removed from V and 5 bases from J, the gap between germline ends came to 15 bases. The CDR3 runs to 15 residues. CDR1 is SGHTA and CDR2 is FQGTGA in the germline V gene. Here the CDR3 reads CASSLGGSRLETQYF. DNA of the CDR3: TGTGCCAGCAGCTTAGGTGGGAGTCGTCTTGAGACCCAGTACTTC.